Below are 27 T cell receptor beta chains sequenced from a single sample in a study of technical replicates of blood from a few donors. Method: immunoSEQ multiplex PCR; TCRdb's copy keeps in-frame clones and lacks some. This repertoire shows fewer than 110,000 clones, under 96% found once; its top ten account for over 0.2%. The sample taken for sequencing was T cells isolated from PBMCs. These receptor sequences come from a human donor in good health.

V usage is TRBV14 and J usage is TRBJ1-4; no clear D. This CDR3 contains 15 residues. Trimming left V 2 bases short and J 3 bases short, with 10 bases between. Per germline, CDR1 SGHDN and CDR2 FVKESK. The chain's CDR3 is CASSQLRLSNEKLFF. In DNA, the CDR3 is TGTGCCAGCAGCCAACTTAGACTTTCTAATGAAAAACTGTTTTTT.

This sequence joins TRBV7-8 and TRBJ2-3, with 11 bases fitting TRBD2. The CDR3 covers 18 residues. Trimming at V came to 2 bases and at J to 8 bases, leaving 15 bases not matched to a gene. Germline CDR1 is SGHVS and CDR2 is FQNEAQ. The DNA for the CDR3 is TGTGCCAGCAGCTTACTTGTAGTAGCGGGGGGGGCCCGGGGTACGCAGTATTTT. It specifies CASSLLVVAGGARGTQYF. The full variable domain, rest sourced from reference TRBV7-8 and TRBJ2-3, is GAGVSQSPRYKVAKRGQDVALRCDPISGHVSLFWYQQALGQGPEFLTYFQNEAQLDKSGLPSDRFFAERPEGSVSTLKIQRTQQEDSAVYLCASSLLVVAGGARGTQYFGPGTRLTVL.

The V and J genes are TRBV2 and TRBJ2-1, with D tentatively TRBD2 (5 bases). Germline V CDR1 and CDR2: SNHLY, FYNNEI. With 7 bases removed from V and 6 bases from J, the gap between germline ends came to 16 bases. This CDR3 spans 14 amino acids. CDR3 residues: CASKQETTFNEQFF. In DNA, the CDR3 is TGTGCCAGCAAGCAAGAGACTACCTTCAATGAGCAGTTCTTC.

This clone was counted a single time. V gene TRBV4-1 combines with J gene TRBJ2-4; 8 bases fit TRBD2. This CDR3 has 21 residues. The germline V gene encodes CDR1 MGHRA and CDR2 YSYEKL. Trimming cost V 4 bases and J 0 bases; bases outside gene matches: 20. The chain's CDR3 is CASSRGLVGSGNGGAKNIQYF. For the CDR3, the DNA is TGCGCCAGCAGCCGAGGTCTCGTGGGTAGCGGGAATGGGGGAGCCAAAAACATTCAGTACTTC.

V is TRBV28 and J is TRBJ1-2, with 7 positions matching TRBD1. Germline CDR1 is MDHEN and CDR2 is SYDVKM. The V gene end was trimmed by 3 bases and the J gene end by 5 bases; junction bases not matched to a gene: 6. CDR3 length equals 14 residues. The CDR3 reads CASSFSGTEYGYTF. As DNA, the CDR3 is TGTGCCAGCAGTTTCTCCGGGACAGAATATGGCTACACCTTC.

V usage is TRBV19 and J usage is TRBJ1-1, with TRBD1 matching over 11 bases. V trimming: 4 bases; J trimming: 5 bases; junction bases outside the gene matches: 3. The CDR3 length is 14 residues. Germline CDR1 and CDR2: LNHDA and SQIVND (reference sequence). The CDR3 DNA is TGTGCCAGTAGTACTTGGGACAGGGGGACTGAAGCTTTCTTT. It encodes CASSTWDRGTEAFF.

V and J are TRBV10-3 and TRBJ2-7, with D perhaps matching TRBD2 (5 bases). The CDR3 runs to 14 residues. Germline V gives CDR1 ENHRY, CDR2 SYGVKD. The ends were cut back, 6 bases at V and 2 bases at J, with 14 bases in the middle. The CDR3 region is CAIRPAGPTYEQYF. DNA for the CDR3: TGTGCCATCAGACCCGCGGGCCCAACCTACGAGCAGTACTTC.

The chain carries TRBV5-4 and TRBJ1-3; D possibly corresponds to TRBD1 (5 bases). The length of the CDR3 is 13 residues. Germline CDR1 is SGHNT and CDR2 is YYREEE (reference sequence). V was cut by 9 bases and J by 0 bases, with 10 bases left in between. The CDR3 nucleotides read TGTGCCACCGAACAGGACTCTGGAAACACCATATATTTT. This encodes CATEQDSGNTIYF.

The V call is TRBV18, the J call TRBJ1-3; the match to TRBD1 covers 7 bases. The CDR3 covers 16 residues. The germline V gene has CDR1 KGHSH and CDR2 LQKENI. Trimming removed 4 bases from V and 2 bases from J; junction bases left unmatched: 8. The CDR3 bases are TGTGCCAGCTCACTCACCGGGACAGTAACTGGAAACACCATATATTTT. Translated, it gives CASSLTGTVTGNTIYF.

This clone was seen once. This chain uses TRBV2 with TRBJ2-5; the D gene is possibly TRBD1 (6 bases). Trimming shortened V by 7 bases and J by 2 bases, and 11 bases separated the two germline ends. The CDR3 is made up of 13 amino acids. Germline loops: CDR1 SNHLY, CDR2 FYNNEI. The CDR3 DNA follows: TGTGCCAGCAAGAGTCAGGGGCAAGAGACCCAGTACTTC. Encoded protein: CASKSQGQETQYF.

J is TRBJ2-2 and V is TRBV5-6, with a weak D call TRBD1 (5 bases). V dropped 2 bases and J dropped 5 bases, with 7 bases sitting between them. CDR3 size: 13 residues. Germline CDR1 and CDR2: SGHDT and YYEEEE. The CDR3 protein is CASSFRVTGELFF. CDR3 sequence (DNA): TGTGCCAGCAGCTTCAGGGTGACCGGGGAGCTGTTTTTT. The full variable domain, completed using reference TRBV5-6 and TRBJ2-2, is DAGVTQSPTHLIKTRGQQVTLRCSPKSGHDTVSWYQQALGQGPQFIFQYYEEEERQRGNFPDRFSGHQFPNYSSELNVNALLLGDSALYLCASSFRVTGELFFGEGSRLTVL.

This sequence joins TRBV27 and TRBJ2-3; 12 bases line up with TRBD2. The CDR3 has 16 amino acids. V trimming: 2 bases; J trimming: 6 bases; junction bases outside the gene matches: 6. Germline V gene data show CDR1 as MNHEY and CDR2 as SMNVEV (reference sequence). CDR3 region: CASSLSRLAGVDTQYF. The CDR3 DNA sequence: TGTGCCAGCAGTTTAAGTAGACTAGCGGGGGTGGATACGCAGTATTTT.

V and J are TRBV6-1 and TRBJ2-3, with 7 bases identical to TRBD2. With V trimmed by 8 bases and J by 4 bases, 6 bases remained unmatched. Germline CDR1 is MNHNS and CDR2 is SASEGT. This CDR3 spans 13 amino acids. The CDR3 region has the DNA TGTGCCAGCGGACTAGATCGCGCAGATACGCAGTATTTT. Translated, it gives CASGLDRADTQYF.

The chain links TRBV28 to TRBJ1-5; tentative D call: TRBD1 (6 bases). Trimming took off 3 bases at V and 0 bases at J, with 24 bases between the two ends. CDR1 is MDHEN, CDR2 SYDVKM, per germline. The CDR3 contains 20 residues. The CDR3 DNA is TGTGCCAGCAGTTTGGGTGGGTTGACAGGAAATATTGCTAGCAATCAGCCCCAGCATTTT. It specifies CASSLGGLTGNIASNQPQHF.

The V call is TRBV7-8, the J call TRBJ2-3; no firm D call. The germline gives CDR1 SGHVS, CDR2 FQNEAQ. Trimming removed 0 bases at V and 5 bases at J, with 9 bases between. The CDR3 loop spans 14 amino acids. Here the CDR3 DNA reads TGTGCCAGCAGCTTAGCCACCACAAAAGATACGCAGTATTTT. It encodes CASSLATTKDTQYF.

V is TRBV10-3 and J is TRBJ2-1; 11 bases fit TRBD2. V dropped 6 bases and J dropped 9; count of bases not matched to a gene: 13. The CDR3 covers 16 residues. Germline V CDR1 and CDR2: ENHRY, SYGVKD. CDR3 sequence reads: CAIRSSLAGAGGEQFF. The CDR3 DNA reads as TGTGCCATCAGGTCATCACTAGCGGGGGCCGGGGGTGAGCAGTTCTTC.

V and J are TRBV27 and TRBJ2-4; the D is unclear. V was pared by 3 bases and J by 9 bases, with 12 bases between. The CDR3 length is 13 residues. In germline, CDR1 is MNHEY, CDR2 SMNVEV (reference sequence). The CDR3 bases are TGTGCCAGCAGTTTTTCGGGTTTGGGCATTCAGTACTTC. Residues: CASSFSGLGIQYF.

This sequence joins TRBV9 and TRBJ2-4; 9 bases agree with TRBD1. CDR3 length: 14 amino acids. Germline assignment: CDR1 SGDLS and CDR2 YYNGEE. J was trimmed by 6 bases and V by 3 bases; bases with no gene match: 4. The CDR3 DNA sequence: TGTGCCAGCAGCGGGGGACAGGGCGCAAACATTCAGTACTTC. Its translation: CASSGGQGANIQYF.

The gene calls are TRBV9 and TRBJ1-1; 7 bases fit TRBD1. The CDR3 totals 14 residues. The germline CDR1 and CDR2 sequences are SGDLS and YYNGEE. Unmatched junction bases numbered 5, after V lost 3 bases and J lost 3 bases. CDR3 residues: CASSGRTGDTEAFF. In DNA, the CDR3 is TGTGCCAGCAGCGGCAGGACAGGAGACACTGAAGCTTTCTTT.

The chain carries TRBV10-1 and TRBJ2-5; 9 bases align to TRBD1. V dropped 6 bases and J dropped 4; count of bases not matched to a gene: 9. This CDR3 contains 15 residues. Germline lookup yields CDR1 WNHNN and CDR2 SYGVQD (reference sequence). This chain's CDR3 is CASRPGQGPSETQYF. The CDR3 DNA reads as TGCGCCAGCAGGCCCGGACAGGGGCCCTCAGAGACCCAGTACTTC.

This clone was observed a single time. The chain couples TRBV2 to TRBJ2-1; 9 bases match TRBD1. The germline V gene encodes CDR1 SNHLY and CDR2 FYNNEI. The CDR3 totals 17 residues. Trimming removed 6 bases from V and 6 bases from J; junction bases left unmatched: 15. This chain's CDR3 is CASSEMGSGTGSNEQFF. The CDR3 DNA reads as TGTGCCAGCAGCGAAATGGGGAGCGGGACAGGGAGCAATGAGCAGTTCTTC. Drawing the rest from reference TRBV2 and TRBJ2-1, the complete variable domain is EPEVTQTPSHQVTQMGQEVILRCVPISNHLYFYWYRQILGQKVEFLVSFYNNEISEKSEIFDDQFSVERPDGSNFTLKIRSTKLEDSAMYFCASSEMGSGTGSNEQFFGPGTRLTVL.

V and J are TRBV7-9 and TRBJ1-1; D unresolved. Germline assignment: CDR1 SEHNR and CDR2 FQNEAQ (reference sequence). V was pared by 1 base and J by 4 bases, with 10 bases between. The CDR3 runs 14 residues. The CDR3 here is CASSLVEGVTEAFF. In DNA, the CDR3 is TGTGCCAGCAGCTTAGTTGAGGGAGTCACTGAAGCTTTCTTT.

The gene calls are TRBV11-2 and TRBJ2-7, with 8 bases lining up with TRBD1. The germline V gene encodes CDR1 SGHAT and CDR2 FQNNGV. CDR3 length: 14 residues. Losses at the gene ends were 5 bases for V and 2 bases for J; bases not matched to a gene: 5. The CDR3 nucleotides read TGTGCCAGCAGCCGGACAGGGCCCACCTACGAGCAGTACTTC. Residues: CASSRTGPTYEQYF.

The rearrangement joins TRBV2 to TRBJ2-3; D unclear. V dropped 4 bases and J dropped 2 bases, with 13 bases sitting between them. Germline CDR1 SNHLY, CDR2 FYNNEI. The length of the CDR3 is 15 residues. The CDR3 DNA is TGTGCCAGCAGTGCGTCTCCAAAACTCACAGATACGCAGTATTTT. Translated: CASSASPKLTDTQYF.

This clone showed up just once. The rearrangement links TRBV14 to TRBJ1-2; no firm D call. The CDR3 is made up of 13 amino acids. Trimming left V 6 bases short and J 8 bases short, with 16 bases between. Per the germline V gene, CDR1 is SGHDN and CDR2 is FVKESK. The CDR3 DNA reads TGTGCCAGCAGTTCCGCGAGGGTTCGAGGCTACACCTTC. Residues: CASSSARVRGYTF.

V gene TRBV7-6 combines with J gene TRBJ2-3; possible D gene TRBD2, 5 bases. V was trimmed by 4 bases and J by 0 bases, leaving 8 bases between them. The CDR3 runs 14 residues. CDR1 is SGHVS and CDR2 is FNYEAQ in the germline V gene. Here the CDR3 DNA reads TGTGCCAGCAGCTCGCGGACTAGCACAGATACGCAGTATTTT. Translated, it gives CASSSRTSTDTQYF.

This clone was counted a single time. Here the CDR3 DNA reads TGCGCCAGCAGCCAAGACCTCACCTGGGCTCTAGCGGGGAACACCGGGGAGCTGTTTTTT. This translates into CASSQDLTWALAGNTGELFF. The chain uses TRBV4-1 and TRBJ2-2; 8 bases line up with TRBD2. CDR1 MGHRA and CDR2 YSYEKL come from the germline V gene. The CDR3 is 20 residues long. V lost 0 bases and J lost 1; bases outside the gene matches: 13.